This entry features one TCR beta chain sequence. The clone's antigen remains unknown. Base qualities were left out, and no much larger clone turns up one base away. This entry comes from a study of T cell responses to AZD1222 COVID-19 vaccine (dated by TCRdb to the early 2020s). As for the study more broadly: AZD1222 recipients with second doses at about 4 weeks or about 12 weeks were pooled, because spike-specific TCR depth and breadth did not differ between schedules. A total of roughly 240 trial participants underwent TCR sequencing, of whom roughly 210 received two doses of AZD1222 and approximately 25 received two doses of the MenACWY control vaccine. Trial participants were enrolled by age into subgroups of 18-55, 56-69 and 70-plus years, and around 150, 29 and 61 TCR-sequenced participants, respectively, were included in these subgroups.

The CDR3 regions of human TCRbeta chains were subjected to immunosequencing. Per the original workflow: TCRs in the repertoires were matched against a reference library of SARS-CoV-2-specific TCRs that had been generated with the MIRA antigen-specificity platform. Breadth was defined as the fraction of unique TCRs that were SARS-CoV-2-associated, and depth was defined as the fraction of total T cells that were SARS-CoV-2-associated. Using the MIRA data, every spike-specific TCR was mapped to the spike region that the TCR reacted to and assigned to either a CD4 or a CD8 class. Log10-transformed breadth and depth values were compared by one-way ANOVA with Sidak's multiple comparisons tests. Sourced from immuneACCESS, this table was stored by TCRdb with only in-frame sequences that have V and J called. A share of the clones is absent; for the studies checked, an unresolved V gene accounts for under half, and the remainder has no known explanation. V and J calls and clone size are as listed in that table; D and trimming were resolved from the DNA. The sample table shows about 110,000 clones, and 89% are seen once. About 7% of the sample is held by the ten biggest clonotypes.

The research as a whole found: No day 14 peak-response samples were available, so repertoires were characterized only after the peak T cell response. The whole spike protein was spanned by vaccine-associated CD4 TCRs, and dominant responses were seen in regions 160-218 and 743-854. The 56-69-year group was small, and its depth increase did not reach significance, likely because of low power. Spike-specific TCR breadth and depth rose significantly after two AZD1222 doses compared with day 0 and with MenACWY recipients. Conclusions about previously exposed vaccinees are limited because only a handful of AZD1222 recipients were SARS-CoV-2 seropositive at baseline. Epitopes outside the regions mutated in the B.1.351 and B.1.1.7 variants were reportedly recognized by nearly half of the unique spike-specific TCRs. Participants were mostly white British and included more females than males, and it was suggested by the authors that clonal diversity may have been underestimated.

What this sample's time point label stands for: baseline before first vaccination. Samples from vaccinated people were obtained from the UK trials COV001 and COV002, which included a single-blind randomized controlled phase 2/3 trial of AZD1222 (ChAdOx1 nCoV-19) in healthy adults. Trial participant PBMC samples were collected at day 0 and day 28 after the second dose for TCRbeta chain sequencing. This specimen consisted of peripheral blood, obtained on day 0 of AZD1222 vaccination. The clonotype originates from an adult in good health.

The CDR3 region has the sequence CASSLYGPDRGGSQPQHF. At the DNA level, the sequence is TGTGCCAGCAGTTTATACGGGCCGGACAGGGGAGGAAGTCAGCCCCAGCATTTT. The V and J genes are TRBV27 and TRBJ1-5, with 9 bases aligning to TRBD1. For CDR1 and CDR2, the germline V gene (reference sequence) lists MNHEY and SMNVEV. CDR3 length: 18 amino acids, cysteine to phenylalanine. The only DNA kept is the CDR3, 54 bases in frame from the first base. V loses 1 base at its end and J loses 6 bases; junction bases beyond the gene matches: 13.